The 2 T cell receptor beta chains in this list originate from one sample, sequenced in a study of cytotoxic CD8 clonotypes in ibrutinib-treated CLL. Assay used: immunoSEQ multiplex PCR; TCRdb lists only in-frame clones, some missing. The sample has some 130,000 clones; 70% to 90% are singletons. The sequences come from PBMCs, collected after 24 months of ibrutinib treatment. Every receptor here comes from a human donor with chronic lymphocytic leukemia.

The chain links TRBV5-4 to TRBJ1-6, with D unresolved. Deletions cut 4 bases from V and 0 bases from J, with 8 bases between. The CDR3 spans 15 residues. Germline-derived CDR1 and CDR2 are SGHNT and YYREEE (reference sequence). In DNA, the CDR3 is TGTGCCAGCAGCCCGGGAGGCTCCTATAATTCACCCCTCCACTTT. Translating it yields CASSPGGSYNSPLHF.

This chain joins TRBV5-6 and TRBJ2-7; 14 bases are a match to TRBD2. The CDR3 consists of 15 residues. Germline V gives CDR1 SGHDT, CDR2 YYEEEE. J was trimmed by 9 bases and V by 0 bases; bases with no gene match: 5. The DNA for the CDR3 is TGTGCCAGCAGCTTGGTTGGACTAGCGGGAGGACTGCAGTACTTC. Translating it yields CASSLVGLAGGLQYF.